Reported below is one T cell receptor beta chain. This sample was included in a study of blood T cell repertoires in COVID-19. Study at large: Whether acute or convalescent, the COVID-19 samples came from the United States, Italy and Spain.

Methods used by the authors: Reference gene primer amplification in the assay estimated nucleated cell counts. Sequencing was performed with immunoSEQ multiplex PCR; in TCRdb, only in-frame clones are kept and a portion is missing. The V and J calls and clone size were taken over from that table, and D and trimming were inferred from the DNA. The table has 390,000 or so clones, 86% seen once. In germline, CDR1 is SGHTS, CDR2 YDEGEE. The CDR3 totals 16 residues. V lost 2 bases, J lost 0 bases, and 14 bases lay in between. The V gene is TRBV5-8, the J gene TRBJ1-1; D might be TRBD1 (5 bases). The sample comprised peripheral blood. This clonotype originated in a woman under 40 with active or convalescent COVID-19. DNA of the CDR3: TGTGCCAGCAGCTTTGACGGAGGGGTCATGAACACTGAAGCTTTCTTT. Its translation: CASSFDGGVMNTEAFF.